Included here is one T cell receptor (beta chain) sequence, with context. A few counts support this clone. This receptor's antigen is unknown. Base qualities are not provided; no much larger clone lies one nucleotide away. The protocol used for the library was the immunoSEQ multiplex PCR assay. For the multiplex PCR, a mixture combining 60 forward primers for TCR Vbeta segments and 13 reverse primers for TCR Jbeta segments was used. Amplification of the CDR3 region of rearranged TCR beta genes was performed with a multiplex PCR assay on genomic DNA. On the Illumina HiSeq System, the amplified TCR beta libraries were sequenced as 87-base-pair reads. Per the authors' processing: A later analysis tallied some 79 million unique TCR beta chains across the 600 to 700 repertoires, and about 12 million of those chains were shared by two or more donors. Raw reads were error-corrected and collapsed into unique sequences by a nearest-neighbor algorithm in which closely related sequences were merged to remove PCR and sequencing errors. CDR3 sequences were aligned to IMGT reference sequences to assign V, D and J gene segments. For a sequence to be retained, at least a six-nucleotide match to both a V gene segment and a J gene segment was required. Rearrangements were classified as productive when the CDR3 lacked stop codons and remained in frame with V and J, and all other rearrangements were classified as non-productive. Following IMGT convention, CDR3 was defined as the stretch from the second conserved V-encoded cysteine to the conserved J-encoded phenylalanine. The earlier analysis of fewer than 750 of the donors excluded sequences that lacked an unambiguous match to a single V gene segment. In an earlier analysis of about 590 of the donors, a V segment was called functional when productive rearrangements were above 56.7%, and segregating when the standard deviation between donors exceeded 5%. A statistical classification framework was built for diagnosing cytomegalovirus status from the catalog of TCR beta chain sequences. In a later analysis, TCR nucleotide sequences were compared against IMGT/GENE-DB human TR gene sequences so that V and J genes could be assigned. In a later analysis, CDR3 sequences and most-parsimonious VDJ recombination scenarios were assigned using the TCRdist pipeline. In a later analysis, every TCR beta chain was defined by the combination of its CDR3 amino acid sequence and its V-gene family, and reads without a unique V-gene family were dropped. A later analysis removed over 500 highly shared, low-generation-probability nucleotide sequences to deal with suspected cross-contamination and a sequencing artifact. In a later analysis, a clonal expansion index for each public chain was calculated from normalized within-repertoire ranks of inferred template counts. In a later analysis, generation probabilities were computed using a VDJ recombination model fitted to out-of-frame rearrangements, and the results were checked against IGoR. A later analysis scored TCR-TCR, TCR-HLA and TCR-CMV co-occurrence with hypergeometric tests, applying a repertoire-size bias correction to TCR pairs. A later analysis estimated false discovery rates by permuting HLA or CMV assignments 20 times. A later analysis grouped co-occurring TCRs with DBSCAN, adding TCRdist sequence similarity when clustering within HLA-allele-positive subsets. Co-occurrence clustering excluded repertoires with fewer than 30,000 or more than 120,000 public chains, plus five with anomalous nucleotide sharing. TCRdb carries this immuneACCESS record with in-frame sequences only. Its versions omit some clonotypes, under half of them owing to an unresolved V gene in the studies checked, with the rest unexplained. V and J calls and clone size follow that table, whereas D and trimming were derived from the DNA. In all, the sample holds 80,000 to 95,000 clones, and 84% of those were seen once. Of the sample, 5.6% is held by the ten largest clones.

This entry belongs to a study of cytomegalovirus exposure and HLA in healthy donors (dated by TCRdb to about 2017). Background on the whole study: In an earlier analysis of fewer than 750 of the donors, 276 Gb of sequence data and approximately 120 million unique TCR beta sequences from about 179 million T cells were reported. An early release covering roughly 580 HLA-typed donors comprised roughly 300 gigabases of sequencing data and 85 million or so unique TCR sequences. Among the roughly 390 genotyped donors, about 83% belonged to the genetic ancestry cluster associated with self-reported Caucasian donors. The study aimed to test whether cataloging public T cell receptors could reveal signatures of past pathogen exposure. Using immunosequencing, the study profiled T cell repertoires from 550 to 750 subjects and related those repertoires to cytomegalovirus serostatus. In addition to the first cohort of 666 subjects, a separate validation cohort of 120 different subjects was used. To predict cytomegalovirus infection status, the study brought together high-throughput TCR immunosequencing, statistical association of individual TCRs with disease status, and machine learning. In a later analysis, previously published TCR beta repertoires from some 640 donors were re-analyzed and high-resolution HLA genotyping was added so that TCR occurrence patterns could be studied. In the later analysis, no new phenotypic data were used to find candidate immune exposures; instead, reliance was placed on TCR beta sequences and their occurrence across donors. An earlier analysis of 587 of the donors used high-throughput TCR beta sequencing to judge whether each TCR beta V gene segment behaved as functional or pseudogenic. Alongside the repertoire data, information on donor age, sex, ethnicity and CMV serostatus was compiled. Genome-wide SNP genotypes for about three fifths of the roughly 670 donors were used in a later genetic analysis, which treated that subset as a discovery cohort. All discovery cohort repertoires had been generated on a single sequencing platform. Both class I and class II loci were covered by HLA typing, at four-digit resolution. The number of donors typed differed by locus, with 629-630 for A, B, C, DRB1 and DQB1, around 520 for DQA1, over 600 for DPA1, and some 470 for DPB1. Because of strong linkage in the cohort, roughly five DR-DQ haplotypes were treated as single units for association and clustering. Among about 360 genotyped donors of the cohort, an average of 235,054 unique TCR beta nucleotide sequences were sequenced per donor, roughly 20% of them non-productive. Beyond this particular receptor, the publication reports: A cluster of highly shared sequence variants was judged likely to represent a technical artifact of the sequencing pipeline. A further reported finding was that TCR beta sequences accurately predicted the HLA-A and HLA-B alleles for most subjects in the first cohort. This cohort had only TCR beta chains sequenced, and the lack of alpha or paired-chain data limited which features could be detected. The study listed over 150 TCR beta chains as associated with cytomegalovirus. In a later analysis, HLA-associated TCR beta chains showed more clonal expansion and lower generation probabilities than non-associated chains that were equally common. In a later analysis, most CMV-associated TCR beta chains were found to appear HLA-restricted, with HLA associations seemingly driven largely by CMV exposure. Specific HLA alleles were associated with 15,000 to 20,000 TCR beta sequences at a false discovery rate of 0.05 in a later analysis. When HLA alleles, especially DR and DQ, strongly co-occurred, attributing TCR associations to individual alleles was difficult. Compared with the roughly 670-donor mean, donors in an Asian-associated ancestry cluster had fewer N-insertions in productive TCRs, according to a later genetic analysis. According to a later analysis, parvovirus B19, influenza, CMV and Epstein-Barr virus appeared linked to several top co-occurrence clusters. Most TCR sequences were seen in very few donors, while some public TCRs were found in many individuals. The authors suggested that the approach could potentially be generalized to other disease states and immunological phenotypes. In an earlier analysis of some 500 of the donors, most TCR beta V segments appeared in productive rearrangements about 90% or about 30% of the time, broadly matching IMGT annotations. CMV serostatus was the only immune exposure information available for the cohort. Some IMGT-functional V segments, including TRBV6-2 and TRBV6-3, could not be distinguished by the 87-base-pair reads and were therefore excluded. V-gene and J-gene trimming of TCR beta chains was associated with a missense DCLRE1C variant in a later genetic analysis, and the association was replicated in an independent cohort. In a later analysis, the rate of TCR association differed among HLA loci, with DRB1 alleles having the most associated TCRs and HLA-C alleles having the fewest. The classifier was reported to diagnose cytomegalovirus status with high specificity and sensitivity in both the original cohort and the validation cohort. Because some donors lacked HLA typing at each locus, the association tests relied only on the typed subset. Correlated functional status among segregating V segments might be attributable to linkage disequilibrium, but an unknown experimental factor could not be ruled out. Because counts were too low, some 17 rarely observed V segments, including chromosome 9 orphons, were left out of the earlier analysis of 500 to 750 of the donors. A few of the identified cytomegalovirus-associated TCR beta chains were confirmed in vitro to be specific for cytomegalovirus antigens. Presence/absence analyses assumed roughly uniform sequencing depth across donors, an assumption that may not hold.

V is pruned by 5 bases and J by 7 bases, leaving 4 bases of the junction without a gene match. The CDR3 covers 13 residues, taking in both the cysteine and the phenylalanine. Only the CDR3 portion is preserved as DNA: 39 bases, with reading frame beginning at the first base. The germline V gene specifies SGHVS as CDR1 and FNYEAQ as CDR2. The cohort was made up of hundreds of healthy bone marrow donors. At the time of sampling, every cohort member was nominally healthy, though immune exposures that went unrecorded were likely present. The donor was CMV seropositive and belonged to the group of around 300 seropositive cohort members. A peripheral blood sample was provided by each donor, and peripheral blood mononuclear cells were used for TCR beta sequencing. The Qiagen DNeasy Blood Extraction Kit was used to extract genomic DNA from the blood cell samples.

Source material: PBMCs. The clonotype was recovered from a woman under 30 in good health and CMV-seropositive. The rearranged segments are TRBV7-6 and TRBJ1-4; TRBD1 aligns with 7 central bases. The CDR3 region has the sequence CASSVGQVEKLFF. The nucleotides are TGTGCCAGCAGCGTCGGACAGGTTGAAAAACTGTTTTTT.